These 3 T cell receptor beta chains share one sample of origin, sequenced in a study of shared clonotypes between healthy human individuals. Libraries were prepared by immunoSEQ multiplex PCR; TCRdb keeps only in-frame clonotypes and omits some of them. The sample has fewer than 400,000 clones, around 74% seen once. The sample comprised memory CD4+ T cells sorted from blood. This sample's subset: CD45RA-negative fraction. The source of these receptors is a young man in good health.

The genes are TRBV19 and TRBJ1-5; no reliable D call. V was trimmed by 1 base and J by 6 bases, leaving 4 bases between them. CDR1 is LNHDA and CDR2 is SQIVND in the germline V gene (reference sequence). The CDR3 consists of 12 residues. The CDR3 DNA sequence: TGTGCCAGTAGTATAGTATCTCAGCCCCAGCATTTT. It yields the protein CASSIVSQPQHF.

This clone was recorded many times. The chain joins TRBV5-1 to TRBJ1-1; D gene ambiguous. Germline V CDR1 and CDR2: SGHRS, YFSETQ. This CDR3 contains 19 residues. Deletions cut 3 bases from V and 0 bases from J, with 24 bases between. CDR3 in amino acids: CASSYGGVRQATLNTEAFF. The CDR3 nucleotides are TGCGCCAGCAGCTATGGAGGTGTGAGGCAGGCCACTCTGAACACTGAAGCTTTCTTT.

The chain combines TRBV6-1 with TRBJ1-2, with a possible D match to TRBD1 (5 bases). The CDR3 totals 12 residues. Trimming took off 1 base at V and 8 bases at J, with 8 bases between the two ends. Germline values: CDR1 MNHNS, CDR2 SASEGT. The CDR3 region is CASSEGGRGYTF. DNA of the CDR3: TGTGCCAGCAGTGAAGGGGGCCGGGGCTACACCTTC.